The rows below give T cell receptor beta chains drawn from one sample of a study of response to subunit inactivated influenza vaccine. A single record per CDR3 protein comes from TCRdb applying MiXCR to the RT-PCR reads. The table lists more than 550,000 distinct CDR3 sequences, 12% of them singletons. The sample in question was PBMCs from blood, obtained on the day of vaccination. Every receptor here comes from a man aged 50 or older who received an inactivated influenza vaccine. CDR3s include the opening cysteine and the closing phenylalanine or tryptophan. A D gene is named only where the DNA matches it firmly. Only part of the rows carry a size: once, few, many, or a class if the clone is expanded.

V gene: TRBV12-3/TRBV12-4; clone size: NA; D gene: NA; J gene: TRBJ2-5; CDR3 protein: CASSTAVYQETQYF; CDR3 DNA: TGTGCCAGCAGTACAGCGGTCTACCAAGAGACCCAGTACTTC
V gene: TRBV7-9; clone size: NA; D gene: TRBD1; J gene: TRBJ1-2; CDR3 protein: CASSPRTGDIRYTF; CDR3 DNA: TGTGCCAGCAGCCCTCGGACAGGGGATATTCGCTACACCTTC
V gene: TRBV9; clone size: few; D gene: NA; J gene: TRBJ2-1; CDR3 protein: CASSVGWGVHNEQFF; CDR3 DNA: TGTGCCAGCAGCGTAGGCTGGGGAGTTCACAATGAGCAGTTCTTC
V gene: TRBV7-9; clone size: NA; D gene: NA; J gene: TRBJ2-5; CDR3 protein: CASNRWAGTQETQYF; CDR3 DNA: TGTGCCAGCAACCGGTGGGCCGGCACGCAAGAGACCCAGTACTTC
V gene: TRBV5-1; clone size: few; D gene: NA; J gene: TRBJ2-7; CDR3 protein: CASSLASQIGSYEQYF; CDR3 DNA: TGCGCCAGCAGCTTGGCCAGTCAGATCGGGTCCTACGAGCAGTACTTC
V gene: TRBV12-3/TRBV12-4; clone size: few; D gene: TRBD1; J gene: TRBJ1-5; CDR3 protein: CASRGQINQPQHF; CDR3 DNA: TGTGCCAGCAGGGGACAGATCAATCAGCCCCAGCATTTT
V gene: TRBV5-6; clone size: NA; D gene: NA; J gene: TRBJ2-1; CDR3 protein: CASSLINSYNEQFF; CDR3 DNA: TGTGCCAGCAGCTTGATCAACAGTTACAATGAGCAGTTCTTC
V gene: TRBV20-1; clone size: NA; D gene: NA; J gene: TRBJ1-2; CDR3 protein: CSALYRAPYGYTF; CDR3 DNA: TGCAGTGCGCTATACAGGGCCCCCTATGGCTACACCTTC
V gene: TRBV12-3/TRBV12-4; clone size: NA; D gene: NA; J gene: TRBJ2-1; CDR3 protein: CASSPTQGPRSYNEQFF; CDR3 DNA: TGTGCCAGCAGTCCGACACAGGGCCCGCGCTCCTACAATGAGCAGTTCTTC
V gene: TRBV5-1; clone size: NA; D gene: NA; J gene: TRBJ1-1; CDR3 protein: CASSLETWGDMNTEAFF; CDR3 DNA: TGCGCCAGCAGCTTGGAAACCTGGGGAGATATGAACACTGAAGCTTTCTTT
V gene: TRBV4-2; clone size: few; D gene: TRBD2; J gene: TRBJ2-5; CDR3 protein: CASSQAGLAGLETQYF; CDR3 DNA: TGTGCCAGCAGCCAAGCGGGACTAGCGGGGTTGGAGACCCAGTACTTC
V gene: TRBV29-1; clone size: few; D gene: NA; J gene: TRBJ2-6; CDR3 protein: CSVEVFSSGANVLTF; CDR3 DNA: TGCAGCGTTGAAGTGTTCAGCTCTGGGGCCAACGTCCTGACTTTC
V gene: TRBV24-1; clone size: NA; D gene: NA; J gene: TRBJ2-7; CDR3 protein: CATSDGARTPYEQYF; CDR3 DNA: TGTGCCACCAGTGATGGAGCACGAACCCCCTACGAGCAGTACTTC
V gene: TRBV7-2; clone size: few; D gene: NA; J gene: TRBJ2-7; CDR3 protein: CASSSDEVGEQYF; CDR3 DNA: TGTGCCAGCAGCTCAGACGAGGTGGGGGAGCAGTACTTC
V gene: TRBV12-3/TRBV12-4; clone size: few; D gene: NA; J gene: TRBJ2-1; CDR3 protein: CASSPLHEQFF; CDR3 DNA: TGTGCCAGCAGTCCTCTCCATGAGCAGTTCTTC
V gene: TRBV4-3; clone size: NA; D gene: NA; J gene: TRBJ2-4; CDR3 protein: CASSQDFLAKNIQYF; CDR3 DNA: TGCGCCAGCAGCCAAGACTTCCTAGCCAAAAACATTCAGTACTTC
V gene: TRBV7-2; clone size: NA; D gene: TRBD2; J gene: TRBJ2-1; CDR3 protein: CASSLGLAGGNYNEQFF; CDR3 DNA: TGTGCCAGCAGCTTAGGACTAGCGGGAGGGAACTACAATGAGCAGTTCTTC
V gene: TRBV7-9; clone size: many; D gene: NA; J gene: TRBJ2-5; CDR3 protein: CASSLATGVQETQYF; CDR3 DNA: TGTGCCAGCAGCTTAGCGACGGGGGTCCAAGAGACCCAGTACTTC
V gene: TRBV6-2/TRBV6-3; clone size: many; D gene: NA; J gene: TRBJ1-1; CDR3 protein: CASSYLAGNTEAFF; CDR3 DNA: TGTGCCAGCAGTTATTTAGCAGGGAACACTGAAGCTTTCTTT
V gene: TRBV7-9; clone size: few; D gene: NA; J gene: TRBJ2-1; CDR3 protein: CASSFWRGNYNEQFF; CDR3 DNA: TGTGCCAGCAGCTTTTGGAGGGGGAACTACAATGAGCAGTTCTTC
V gene: TRBV12-3/TRBV12-4; clone size: many; D gene: TRBD2; J gene: TRBJ2-3; CDR3 protein: CASTLGLAGTDTQYF; CDR3 DNA: TGTGCCAGCACCCTGGGACTAGCGGGGACAGATACGCAGTATTTT